The rows below give T cell receptor beta chains drawn from one sample of a study of T cells in Graves' hyperthyroidism and ophthalmopathy. TCRdb re-called the multiplex PCR reads with MiXCR, one entry per CDR3 protein. The data show more than 300,000 distinct CDR3 sequences, with more than 11% seen just once and approximately 11% held by the top ten. The sequenced sample consisted of blood. The receptors come from an older woman with Graves' hyperthyroidism. Each CDR3 is given with its conserved first and last residue. Fields, in order: J gene, V gene, CDR3 length, CDR3 protein.

TRBJ2-7 | TRBV5-4 | 16 | CASESWTGGQGGEQYF
TRBJ2-3 | TRBV11-3 | 16 | CASSSTGNSGTDTQYF
TRBJ1-1 | TRBV9 | 14 | CASSVEESRTEAFF
TRBJ1-1 | TRBV5-1 | 16 | CASSRGQAYMNTEAFF
TRBJ1-3 | TRBV19 | 15 | CASSPGRFSGNTIYF
TRBJ2-1 | TRBV6-2/TRBV6-3 | 16 | CASSYSGVATNNEQFF
TRBJ1-1 | TRBV7-8 | 15 | CASSFRYGGNTEAFF
TRBJ2-1 | TRBV29-1 | 13 | CSVAASGRAEQFF
TRBJ2-7 | TRBV30 | 11 | CAWSKETQQYF
TRBJ1-4 | TRBV12-3/TRBV12-4 | 13 | CASSRGLNEKLFF
TRBJ2-5 | TRBV12-3/TRBV12-4 | 11 | CATLQGGTQYF
TRBJ2-3 | TRBV5-1 | 19 | CASSLSLAGGPASTDTQYF
TRBJ2-7 | TRBV27 | 15 | CASSSLTSGEYEQYF
TRBJ2-7 | TRBV6-1 | 14 | CASSLGRSGYEQYF
TRBJ1-5 | TRBV28 | 14 | CASNQLPIGQPQHF
TRBJ2-2 | TRBV5-1 | 14 | CASSPITRTGELFF
TRBJ2-5 | TRBV7-9 | 12 | CASRQTTETQYF
TRBJ2-5 | TRBV12-3/TRBV12-4 | 15 | CASTPGQHHQETQYF
TRBJ1-1 | TRBV11-2 | 13 | CASSLKGPTEAFF
TRBJ2-7 | TRBV30 | 12 | CAWSVGVYEQYF
TRBJ2-5 | TRBV2 | 13 | CASSRTTEETRYF
TRBJ2-5 | TRBV3-1 | 16 | CASSQVPGGVGETQYF
TRBJ2-1 | TRBV5-1 | 14 | CASRSGTEYNEQFF
TRBJ2-7 | TRBV5-4 | 20 | CASSLLYSSGSREGGYEQYF
TRBJ2-7 | TRBV6-1 | 13 | CASRRGQTFEQYF
TRBJ2-2 | TRBV2 | 13 | CATRDRGVGELFF
TRBJ2-1 | TRBV11-2 | 12 | CASSLERGEQFF
TRBJ1-5 | TRBV5-8 | 12 | CAGSSRGQPQHF
TRBJ2-3 | TRBV7-8 | 16 | CASSFPGTHGTDTQYF
TRBJ2-3 | TRBV6-1 | 17 | CASRVGTSVTSTDTQYF
TRBJ1-1 | TRBV20-1 | 12 | CSARDTNTEAFF
TRBJ2-5 | TRBV7-9 | 15 | CASSFVTGKQETQYF
TRBJ2-7 | TRBV6-1 | 16 | CASRPGLAGFSYEQYF
TRBJ1-1 | TRBV12-3/TRBV12-4 | 14 | CASRLDPGQLEAFF
TRBJ2-3 | TRBV2 | 14 | CASSEAGVTDTQYF
TRBJ2-7 | TRBV3-1 | 14 | CASSPRPGFYEQYF